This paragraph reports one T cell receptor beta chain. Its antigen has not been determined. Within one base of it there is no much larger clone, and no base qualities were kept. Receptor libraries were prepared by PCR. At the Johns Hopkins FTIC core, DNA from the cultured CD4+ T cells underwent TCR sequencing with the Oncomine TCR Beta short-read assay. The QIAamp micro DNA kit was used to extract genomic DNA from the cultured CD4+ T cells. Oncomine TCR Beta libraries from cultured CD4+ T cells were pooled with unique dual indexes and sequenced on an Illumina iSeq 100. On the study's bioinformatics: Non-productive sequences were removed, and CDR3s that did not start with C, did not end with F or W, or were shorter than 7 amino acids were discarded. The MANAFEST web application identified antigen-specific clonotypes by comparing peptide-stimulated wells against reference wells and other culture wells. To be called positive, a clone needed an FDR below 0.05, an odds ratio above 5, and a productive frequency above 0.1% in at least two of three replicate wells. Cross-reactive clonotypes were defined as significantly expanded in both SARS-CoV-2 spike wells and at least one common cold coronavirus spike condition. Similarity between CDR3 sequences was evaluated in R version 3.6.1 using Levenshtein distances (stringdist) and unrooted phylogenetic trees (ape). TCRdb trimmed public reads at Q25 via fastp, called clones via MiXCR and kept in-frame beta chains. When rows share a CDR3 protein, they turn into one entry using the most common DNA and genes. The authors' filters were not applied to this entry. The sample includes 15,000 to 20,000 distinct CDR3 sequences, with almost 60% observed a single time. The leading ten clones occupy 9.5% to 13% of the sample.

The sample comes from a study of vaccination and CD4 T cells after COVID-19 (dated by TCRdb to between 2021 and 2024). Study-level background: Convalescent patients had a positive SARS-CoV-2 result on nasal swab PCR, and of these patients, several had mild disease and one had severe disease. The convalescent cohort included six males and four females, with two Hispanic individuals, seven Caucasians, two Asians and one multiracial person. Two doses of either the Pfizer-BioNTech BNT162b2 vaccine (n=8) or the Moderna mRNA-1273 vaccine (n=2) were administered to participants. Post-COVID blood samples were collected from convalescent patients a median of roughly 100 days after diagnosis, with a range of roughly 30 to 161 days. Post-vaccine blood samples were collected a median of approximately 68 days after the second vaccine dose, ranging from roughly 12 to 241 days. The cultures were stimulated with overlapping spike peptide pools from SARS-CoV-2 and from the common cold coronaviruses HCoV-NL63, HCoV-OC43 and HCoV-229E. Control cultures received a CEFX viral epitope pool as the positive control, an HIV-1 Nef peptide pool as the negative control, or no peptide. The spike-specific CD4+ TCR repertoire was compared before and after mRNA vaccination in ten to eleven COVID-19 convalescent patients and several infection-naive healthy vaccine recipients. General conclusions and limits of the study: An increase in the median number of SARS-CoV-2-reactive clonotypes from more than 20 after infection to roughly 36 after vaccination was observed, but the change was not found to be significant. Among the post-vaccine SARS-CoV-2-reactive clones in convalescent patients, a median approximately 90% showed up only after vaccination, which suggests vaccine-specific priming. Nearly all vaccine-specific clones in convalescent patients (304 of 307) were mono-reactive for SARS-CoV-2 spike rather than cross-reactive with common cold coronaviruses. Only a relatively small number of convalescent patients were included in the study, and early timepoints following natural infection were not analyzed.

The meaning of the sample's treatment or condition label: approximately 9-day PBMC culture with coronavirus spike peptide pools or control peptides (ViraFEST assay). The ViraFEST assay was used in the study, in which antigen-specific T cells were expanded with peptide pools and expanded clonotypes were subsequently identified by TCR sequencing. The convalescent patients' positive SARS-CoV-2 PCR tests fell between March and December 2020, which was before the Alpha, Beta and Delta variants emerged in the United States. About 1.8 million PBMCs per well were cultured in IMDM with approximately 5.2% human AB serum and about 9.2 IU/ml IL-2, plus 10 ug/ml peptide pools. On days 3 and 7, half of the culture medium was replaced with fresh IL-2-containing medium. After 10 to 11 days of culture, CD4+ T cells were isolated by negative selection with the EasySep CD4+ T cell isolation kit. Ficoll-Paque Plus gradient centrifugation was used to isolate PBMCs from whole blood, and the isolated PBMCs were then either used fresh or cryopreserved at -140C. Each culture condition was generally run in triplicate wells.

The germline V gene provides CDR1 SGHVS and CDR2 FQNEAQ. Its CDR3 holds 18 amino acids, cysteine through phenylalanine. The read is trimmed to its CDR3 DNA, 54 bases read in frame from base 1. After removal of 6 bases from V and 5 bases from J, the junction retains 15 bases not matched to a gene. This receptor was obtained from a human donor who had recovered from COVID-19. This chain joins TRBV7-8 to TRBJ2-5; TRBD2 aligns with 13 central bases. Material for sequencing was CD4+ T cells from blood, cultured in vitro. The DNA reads TGTGCCAGCAGACTTTCCCCACCGGGACTAGCGGGGACGGAGACCCAGTACTTC. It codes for CASRLSPPGLAGTETQYF.